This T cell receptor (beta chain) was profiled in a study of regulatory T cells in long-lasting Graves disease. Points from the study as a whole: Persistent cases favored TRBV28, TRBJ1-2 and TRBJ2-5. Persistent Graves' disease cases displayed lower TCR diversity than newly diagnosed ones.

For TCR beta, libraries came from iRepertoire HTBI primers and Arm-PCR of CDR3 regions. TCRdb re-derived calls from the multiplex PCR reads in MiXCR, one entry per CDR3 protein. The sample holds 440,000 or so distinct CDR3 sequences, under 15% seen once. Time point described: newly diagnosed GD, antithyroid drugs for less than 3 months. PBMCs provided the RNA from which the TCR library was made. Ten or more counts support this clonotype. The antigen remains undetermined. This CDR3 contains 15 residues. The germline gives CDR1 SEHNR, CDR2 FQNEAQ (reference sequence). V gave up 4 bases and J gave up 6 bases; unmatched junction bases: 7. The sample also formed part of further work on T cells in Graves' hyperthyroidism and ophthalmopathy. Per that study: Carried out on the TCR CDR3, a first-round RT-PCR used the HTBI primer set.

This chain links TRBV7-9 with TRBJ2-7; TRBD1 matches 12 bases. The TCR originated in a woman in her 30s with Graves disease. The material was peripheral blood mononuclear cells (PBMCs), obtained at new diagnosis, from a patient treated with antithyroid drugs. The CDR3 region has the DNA TGTGCCAGCAGCTACCCGGGACAGGGGGCATCCGAGCAGTACTTC. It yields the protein CASSYPGQGASEQYF. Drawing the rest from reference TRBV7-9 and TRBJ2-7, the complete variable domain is DTGVSQNPRHKITKRGQNVTFRCDPISEHNRLYWYRQTLGQGPEFLTYFQNEAQLEKSRLLSDRFSAERPKGSFSTLEIQRTEQGDSAMYLCASSYPGQGASEQYFGPGTRLTVT.